This TCR beta chain was retrieved from a study of shared clonotypes between healthy human individuals. As concerns this clone: Antigen: not known.

Findings and caveats of the study: Naive subsets tended to show greater estimated richness than memory subsets. Sampling involved blood alone; tissue repertoires likely differ.

The germline V gene encodes CDR1 SEHNR and CDR2 FQNEAQ (reference sequence). V dropped 6 bases and J dropped 4 bases, with 14 bases sitting between them. The CDR3 is 14 residues long. Some 30,000 T cell genomes, or around 200 ng DNA, went into the sorted-subset replicate PCRs. Under the authors' procedure: Filtering of immunoSEQ junctional sequences could not match full-length read filtering. Profiling relied on immunoSEQ multiplex PCR, and the TCRdb table lists in-frame clones only, not all of them. D and trimming were read from the DNA, whereas the V and J calls and clone size are those reported in that table. In the table there are around 2.1 million clones, 90% to 97% of which are singletons.

The sample consisted of naive CD4+ T cells sorted from blood. Subset given: CD45RA+ positively selected. The TCR was taken from a man aged 18 to 35 in good health. V is TRBV7-9 and J is TRBJ2-3; the D call may be TRBD1 or TRBD2 (5 bases each). Written as DNA, the CDR3 is TGTGCCAGCAGTCGGGACCCCCGGGCAGATACGCAGTATTTT. Translation gives CASSRDPRADTQYF.